The 18 T cell receptor beta chains listed next were all sequenced from one sample in a study. TCRdb passed the RT-PCR reads through MiXCR, listing each CDR3 protein once. The repertoire consists of 650,000 to 800,000 distinct CDR3 sequences, with approximately 14% occurring once and the leading ten covering 3.6%. Sequencing used memory CD4+ T cells from blood. Receptors originate from a female donor in good health, serving as a healthy control.

This chain joins TRBV10-3 and TRBJ1-1, with a tentative D call TRBD1 (5 bases). V was cut by 10 bases and J by 2 bases, with 11 bases left in between. The CDR3 is 12 residues long. From germline, CDR1 is ENHRY and CDR2 SYGVKD. CDR3 sequence (DNA): TGTGCCACGGTCGGGGACAACACTGAAGCTTTCTTT. Its protein is CATVGDNTEAFF.

This clonotype occurred many times. V usage is TRBV20-1 and J usage is TRBJ2-5; D remains unclear. The CDR3 is made up of 14 amino acids. CDR1 and CDR2 from the germline V gene are DFQATT and SNEGSKA (reference sequence). V was cut by 4 bases and J by 5 bases, with 17 bases left in between. CDR3 in amino acids: CSATPTDGWETQYF. The CDR3 coding sequence is TGCAGTGCTACCCCGACGGACGGCTGGGAGACCCAGTACTTC.

This clonotype was observed a handful of times. The J gene is TRBJ1-2, the V gene TRBV18, with TRBD1 matching over 7 bases. Trimming removed 5 bases from V and 6 bases from J; junction bases left unmatched: 9. This CDR3 is built from 14 residues. Germline CDR1 is KGHSH and CDR2 is LQKENI. CDR3 sequence: CASSARQGRDGYTF. In DNA, the CDR3 is TGTGCCAGCTCAGCGAGACAGGGCCGCGATGGCTACACCTTC.

The rearrangement joins TRBV6-5 to TRBJ1-2; D may be TRBD1 (5 bases). Looked up from germline, CDR1 is MNHEY and CDR2 is SVGAGI. The CDR3 is 13 residues long. Trimming took 5 bases from V and 6 from J, leaving 13 bases between them. The CDR3 loop reads CASSRPSGDGYTF. The CDR3 DNA sequence: TGTGCCAGCAGTCGGCCCTCGGGGGATGGCTACACCTTC.

This clonotype was detected many times. The chain employs TRBV6-6 and TRBJ2-7; D is uncertain. Germline-derived CDR1 and CDR2 are MNHNY and SVGAGI (reference sequence). This CDR3 is built from 12 residues. The V and J ends lost 2 bases and 2 bases respectively, with 4 bases between them. The chain's CDR3 is CASSYRAYEQYF. The CDR3 DNA follows: TGTGCCAGCAGTTACAGAGCCTACGAGCAGTACTTC.

This clonotype was recorded a few times. The chain's CDR3 is CASSSTRGTNHNEQFF. The CDR3 DNA sequence: TGCGCCAGCAGCTCGACTCGCGGGACTAACCACAATGAGCAGTTCTTC. This chain joins TRBV5-1 and TRBJ2-1; 7 bases fit TRBD2. The CDR3 has 16 amino acids. V shed 3 bases, J shed 5 bases, and the junction held 11 bases outside the gene matches. CDR1 is SGHRS, CDR2 YFSETQ, per germline.

This clonotype has just a few counts. CDR3 in amino acids: CAAQGPGQNTGELFF. CDR3 bases: TGTGCCGCTCAAGGTCCGGGACAGAACACCGGGGAGCTGTTTTTT. The chain is built from TRBV10-3 and TRBJ2-2; weak D call: TRBD1 (6 bases). The ends were cut back, 11 bases at V and 1 base at J, with 17 bases in the middle. This CDR3 contains 15 residues. In germline, CDR1 is ENHRY, CDR2 SYGVKD.

The chain combines TRBV5-1 with TRBJ1-2; the match to TRBD1 covers 7 bases. The germline V gene has CDR1 SGHRS and CDR2 YFSETQ. V gave up 4 bases and J gave up 4 bases; unmatched junction bases: 10. CDR3 length: 15 residues. This chain's CDR3 is CASSPRGGPGYGYTF. CDR3 in DNA: TGCGCCAGCAGCCCACGAGGGGGCCCGGGCTATGGCTACACCTTC.

This clonotype was counted once. The gene calls are TRBV5-1 and TRBJ2-1; 16 nucleotides align to TRBD2. The V gene's germline CDR1 is SGHRS and CDR2 YFSETQ. This CDR3 has 16 residues. Germline trimming cut 3 bases from V and 9 bases from J; bases unmatched to any gene: 6. This CDR3 reads CASSWGTSGRAAEQFF. The CDR3 DNA reads as TGCGCCAGCAGCTGGGGGACTAGCGGGAGGGCCGCTGAGCAGTTCTTC.

This rearrangement joins TRBV18 to TRBJ1-2, with D uncertain. The V and J ends lost 6 bases and 2 bases respectively, with 16 bases between them. The CDR3 is 15 residues long. CDR1 is KGHSH and CDR2 is LQKENI in the germline V gene. CDR3 region: CASSQLLTENYGYTF. In DNA, the CDR3 is TGTGCCAGCTCCCAACTCCTGACTGAGAACTATGGCTACACCTTC.

This clonotype was observed a few times. This chain links TRBV24-1 with TRBJ2-2, with TRBD2 matching over 7 bases. The V and J ends lost 4 bases and 5 bases, in that order; junction bases with no gene match: 9. Looked up from germline, CDR1 is KGHDR and CDR2 is SFDVKD. CDR3 length: 16 residues. The CDR3 coding sequence is TGTGCCACCAGTGAGCTGACTAGCAGAGGGACCGGGGAGCTGTTTTTT. It encodes CATSELTSRGTGELFF.

The V gene is TRBV5-1, the J gene TRBJ2-2, with TRBD1 matching 9 bases. The CDR3 contains 15 residues. Trimming at V came to 5 bases and at J to 3 bases, leaving 5 bases not matched to a gene. Germline V gene lookup returns CDR1 SGHRS and CDR2 YFSETQ. The CDR3 spells CASSSGTGYTGELFF. The CDR3, as DNA: TGCGCCAGCAGTTCCGGGACAGGGTACACCGGGGAGCTGTTTTTT.

The chain has TRBV7-9 and TRBJ2-3; the D gene is possibly TRBD1 (6 bases). V lost 8 bases to trimming and J lost 3 bases, with 6 bases between them. Looked up from germline, CDR1 is SEHNR and CDR2 is FQNEAQ (reference sequence). The CDR3 extends over 11 amino acids. The CDR3 DNA sequence: TGTGCCAGCGGACAGACAGATACGCAGTATTTT. Translating gives CASGQTDTQYF.

There are a few counts of this clonotype. V is TRBV20-1 and J is TRBJ1-3; D gene unclear. In germline, CDR1 is DFQATT, CDR2 SNEGSKA (reference sequence). The CDR3 spans 16 residues. V was pared by 0 bases and J by 1 base, with 13 bases between. The CDR3 reads CSARDHGQASGNTIYF. For the CDR3, the DNA is TGCAGTGCTAGAGATCATGGGCAGGCATCTGGAAACACCATATATTTT.

The chain joins TRBV11-2 to TRBJ1-1; no reliable D call. V was shortened by 7 bases and J by 8 bases, with 11 bases between the two germline ends. Per germline, CDR1 SGHAT and CDR2 FQNNGV. The CDR3 is 11 amino acids. This CDR3 reads CASTSHREAFF. DNA for the CDR3: TGTGCCAGCACCTCCCATAGGGAAGCTTTCTTT.

This chain uses TRBV24-1 with TRBJ1-5; no firm D call. The CDR3 sequence is 15 residues long. Trimming shortened V by 5 bases and J by 2 bases, and 12 bases separated the two germline ends. CDR1 and CDR2 from the germline V gene are KGHDR and SFDVKD. DNA of the CDR3: TGTGCCACCAGTGGTGGAAGGAGTGGCAATCAGCCCCAGCATTTT. Translation: CATSGGRSGNQPQHF.

The sample holds many counts of this clonotype. The chain links TRBV20-1 to TRBJ2-7, with 7 bases aligning to TRBD1. The CDR3 runs 15 residues. The J segment lost 4 bases and the V segment lost 5 bases, leaving 14 bases of the junction unmatched. The germline CDR1 and CDR2 sequences are DFQATT and SNEGSKA (reference sequence). In DNA, the CDR3 is TGCAGTGCTGGAGGACAGGATCTTCCCCCATACGAGCAGTACTTC. Encoded protein: CSAGGQDLPPYEQYF.

On this clonotype: It may be a read error: a sequence one base away is much more abundant. V and J are TRBV5-1 and TRBJ2-3, with TRBD2 identical over 7 bases. The CDR3 has 15 residues. Per germline, CDR1 SGHRS and CDR2 YFSETQ. J was trimmed by 11 bases and V by 0 bases; bases with no gene match: 12. DNA of the CDR3: TGCGCCAGCAGCTTGGCCGAACGGACGGGAGGATGGCAGTATTTT. Translation: CASSLAERTGGWQYF.